This T cell receptor (beta chain) was captured in a study of STAT5B mutations in CD4+ large granular lymphocyte leukemia. Study details: The CDR3 'QG' motif was associated with a particular HLA allele among healthy donors.

Comments on this clone: As yet, its antigen is unknown.

Trimming shortened V by 0 bases and J by 7 bases, and 6 bases separated the two germline ends. This CDR3 region has 13 residues. Germline V gives CDR1 LNHNV, CDR2 YYDKDF (reference sequence). Findings and limits, study-wide: Patient CD4-sorted repertoires stayed more clonal than healthy ones after leukemic-clone removal. 8/27 top patient clones versus 2/35 control clones were TRBV06-family. Approximately 25% of private leukemic clonotypes occurred rarely in other patients' non-leukemic repertoires.

Produced via immunoSEQ multiplex PCR; TCRdb's table is partial and in-frame only. This table holds tens of thousands of clones, less than 80% found once. This TCR was sampled from a human donor in good health. The sample taken for sequencing was CD4+ T cells from blood buffy coats. This chain joins TRBV15 and TRBJ1-4, with D unclear. DNA for the CDR3: TGTGCCACCAGCAGAGATCCGACTGAAAAACTGTTTTTT. Encoded protein: CATSRDPTEKLFF.